The 24 T cell receptor beta chains given below trace back to one sample, sequenced in a study of CD8 T cells in Susac syndrome. Random hexamers served to reverse transcribe about 0.5 to 1 ug RNA. MiXCR, run by TCRdb on the immunoSEQ multiplex PCR reads, gives a single entry per CDR3 protein. The data contain about 200,000 distinct CDR3 sequences, about 96% of them seen just once; the ten biggest clones take up roughly 0.094%. The sample taken for sequencing was CD4+ T cells from PBMCs. These receptor sequences come from a human donor with multiple sclerosis.

CDR3 bases: TGTGCCAGCACGCAGGGGGCAATGGATTGTAGCAATCAGCCCCAGCATTTT. Amino acids: CASTQGAMDCSNQPQHF. V gene TRBV21-1 combines with J gene TRBJ1-5; the tabulated D call, TRBD1, remains unverified against the DNA. TRBV21-1 is listed as a pseudogene. The CDR3 contains 17 residues.

This chain links TRBV2 with TRBJ1-2; D is undetermined. The V end was cut by 10 bases, the J end by 4 bases, with 13 bases between. The CDR3 covers 12 residues. Germline V gene sequence: CDR1 SNHLY, CDR2 FYNNEI. CDR3 region: CAIPTGSYGYTF. CDR3 DNA sequence: TGTGCCATCCCCACGGGGTCCTATGGCTACACCTTC. Drawing the rest from reference TRBV2 and TRBJ1-2, the complete variable domain is EPEVTQTPSHQVTQMGQEVILRCVPISNHLYFYWYRQILGQKVEFLVSFYNNEISEKSEIFDDQFSVERPDGSNFTLKIRSTKLEDSAMYFCAIPTGSYGYTFGSGTRLTVV.

The J gene is TRBJ1-2, the V gene TRBV2; TRBD1 is a possible D gene (5 bases). The CDR3 has 12 amino acids. V gave up 8 bases and J gave up 7 bases, with 14 bases separating them. Germline CDR1 reads SNHLY; CDR2 reads FYNNEI. CDR3 sequence: CASGSGTPGYTF. In DNA form, the CDR3 reads TGTGCCAGCGGCTCCGGGACGCCTGGCTACACCTTC.

V usage is TRBV4-1 and J usage is TRBJ1-5; D remains unclear. The CDR3 is 14 amino acids. Trimming left V 0 bases short and J 3 bases short, with 6 bases between. Germline V gives CDR1 MGHRA, CDR2 YSYEKL. CDR3 region: CASSQEQFNQPQHF. The CDR3 DNA reads TGCGCCAGCAGCCAAGAACAGTTCAATCAGCCCCAGCATTTT.

The V gene is TRBV2, the J gene TRBJ1-5, with D possibly TRBD1 on 6 matching bases. V lost 7 bases and J 3 bases, leaving 10 bases between the germline ends. Germline CDR1 reads SNHLY; CDR2 reads FYNNEI. CDR3 length: 13 residues. CDR3 region: CASNRDNNQPQHF. In DNA, the CDR3 is TGTGCCAGCAACCGGGACAACAATCAGCCCCAGCATTTT.

V gene TRBV7-9 combines with J gene TRBJ2-5; tentative D call: TRBD1 (5 bases). The CDR3 is 14 amino acids. Looked up from germline, CDR1 is SEHNR and CDR2 is FQNEAQ (reference sequence). Between the trimmed V and J ends, which lost 0 bases and 7 bases, there was a span of 12 bases. The CDR3 loop reads CASSLAPGQGTQYF. In DNA form, the CDR3 reads TGTGCCAGCAGCTTAGCGCCCGGGCAGGGGACCCAGTACTTC.

V is TRBV12-3 or TRBV12-4 and J is TRBJ2-7; D remains unclear. The CDR3 totals 14 residues. The V gene lost 0 bases and the J gene lost 5 bases, with 11 bases spanning the gap. Here the CDR3 reads CASSLARKGHEQYF. As DNA, the CDR3 is TGTGCCAGCAGTTTAGCTAGGAAGGGCCACGAGCAGTACTTC.

This sequence joins TRBV13 and TRBJ2-5; 10 nucleotides align to TRBD2. The CDR3 has 17 residues. V lost 0 bases to trimming and J lost 2 bases; unmatched junction nucleotides: 6. The V gene's germline CDR1 is PRHDT and CDR2 FYEKMQ (reference sequence). The CDR3 sequence is CASSLGGLAGAQETQYF. In DNA form, the CDR3 reads TGTGCCAGCAGCTTAGGCGGGCTAGCGGGAGCACAAGAGACCCAGTACTTC.

The CDR3 nucleotides are TGTGCCAGCAGTTGGACAGGGGGTTCCTACGAGCAGTACTTC. Encoded protein: CASSWTGGSYEQYF. The chain employs TRBV27 and TRBJ2-7, with 10 nucleotides matching TRBD1. The CDR3 is made up of 14 amino acids. Germline V gene sequence: CDR1 MNHEY, CDR2 SMNVEV (reference sequence). Trimming removed 4 bases from V and 1 base from J; junction bases left unmatched: 1.

The chain combines TRBV12-3 or TRBV12-4 with TRBJ2-3; 10 nucleotides line up with TRBD2. The CDR3 runs to 13 residues. The trim removed 8 bases at V and 8 bases at J, leaving 7 bases unmatched. Here the CDR3 reads CASVKREGGTQYF. CDR3 coding DNA: TGTGCCAGCGTTAAGCGGGAGGGGGGTACGCAGTATTTT.

The chain recombines TRBV27 with TRBJ2-2, with D unresolved. The germline V gene has CDR1 MNHEY and CDR2 SMNVEV (reference sequence). CDR3 length: 12 residues. V was cut by 6 bases and J by 6 bases, with 8 bases left in between. CDR3 loop: CASSRPAGELFF. The CDR3 nucleotides are TGTGCCAGCAGCCGACCAGCCGGGGAGCTGTTTTTT.

This chain joins TRBV12-5 and TRBJ2-5; 14 nucleotides align to TRBD2. CDR1 is LGHNT, CDR2 FRNRAP, per germline. The CDR3 is 15 amino acids. V shed 9 bases and J 4 bases; nucleotides not matched to a gene: 7. Here the CDR3 reads CARPPTSGRGETQYF. In nucleotides, the CDR3 is TGTGCTAGGCCCCCGACTAGCGGGAGGGGAGAGACCCAGTACTTC.

Details on this clonotype: An end of the junction differs from the germline gene, which may be a read error. The genes are TRBV20-1 and TRBJ2-3; 9 nucleotides match TRBD2. This CDR3 has 15 amino acids. CDR1 is DFQATT and CDR2 is SNEGSKA in the germline V gene (reference sequence). In DNA, the CDR3 is TGCAGTGCTAGAAGTGCAGCGGGGGGCTCCGAAACGCGGTATTTT. It translates to CSARSAAGGSETRYF.

A remark on this clonotype: Germline is not matched at one junction end, which may reflect a read error. This rearrangement joins TRBV18 to TRBJ2-7; D unclear. CDR3 size: 14 residues. CDR1 and CDR2 (germline): KGHSH, LQKENI. The CDR3 coding sequence is TGTGCCAGCTCCCCCACCGGGCAGACCGCGTTTCCGCACTTC. As protein: CASSPTGQTAFPHF.

This chain connects TRBV2 to TRBJ1-6; no reliable D call. Germline assignment: CDR1 SNHLY and CDR2 FYNNEI. CDR3 length: 14 amino acids. V lost 7 bases and J 10 bases, leaving 17 bases between the germline ends. CDR3 in DNA: TGTGCCAGCATCCGATACGAGGGAAGATCACCCCTCCACTTT. Translation: CASIRYEGRSPLHF. Together with reference TRBV2 and TRBJ1-6, the CDR3 gives the full variable domain: EPEVTQTPSHQVTQMGQEVILRCVPISNHLYFYWYRQILGQKVEFLVSFYNNEISEKSEIFDDQFSVERPDGSNFTLKIRSTKLEDSAMYFCASIRYEGRSPLHFGNGTRLTVT.

The chain links TRBV29-1 to TRBJ2-7; no firm D call. CDR3 length: 11 amino acids. V lost 1 base to trimming and J lost 3 bases, with 4 bases between them. Germline V gene sequence: CDR1 SQVTM, CDR2 ANQGSEA. The CDR3: CSVEVLYEQYF. CDR3 nucleotide sequence: TGCAGCGTTGAAGTTCTCTACGAGCAGTACTTC.

The chain carries TRBV10-3 and TRBJ2-7, with D possibly matching TRBD2 (5 bases). V was shortened by 4 bases and J by 9 bases, with 16 bases between the two germline ends. The CDR3 runs to 13 residues. Looked up from germline, CDR1 is ENHRY and CDR2 is SYGVKD. The CDR3: CAISGPQGSVQYF. The DNA for the CDR3 is TGTGCCATCAGTGGTCCCCAAGGTAGCGTGCAGTACTTC.

CDR3: CASSLDRPYGYTF. CDR3 coding DNA: TGCGCCAGCAGCTTGGACAGACCCTATGGCTACACCTTC. This sequence joins TRBV5-1 and TRBJ1-2; D not certain. The germline gives CDR1 SGHRS, CDR2 YFSETQ. V was shortened by 0 bases and J by 4 bases, with 7 bases between the two germline ends. The CDR3 loop spans 13 amino acids.

CDR3 DNA: TGCGCCAGCAGCTTGGGGACTAGCGGGGGAGAGACCCAGTACTTC. Its protein product is CASSLGTSGGETQYF. This rearrangement joins TRBV5-1 to TRBJ2-5; TRBD2 matches 13 bases. This CDR3 region has 15 residues. Looked up from germline, CDR1 is SGHRS and CDR2 is YFSETQ. V was pared by 0 bases and J by 4 bases, with 0 bases of the junction left unmatched.

The chain is built from TRBV19 and TRBJ2-7; D not certain. The CDR3 consists of 14 residues. V was pared by 1 base and J by 2 bases, with 9 bases between. CDR1 and CDR2 from the germline V gene are LNHDA and SQIVND (reference sequence). CDR3 bases: TGTGCCAGTAGTATAGGCACCTCGACCTACGAGCAGTACTTC. Translated: CASSIGTSTYEQYF.

This clonotype was observed a single time. The V and J genes are TRBV24-1 and TRBJ2-1; 7 nucleotides match TRBD2. V lost 4 bases and J lost 9; bases outside the gene matches: 8. Germline lookup yields CDR1 KGHDR and CDR2 SFDVKD. CDR3 length equals 14 residues. Here the CDR3 DNA reads TGTGCCACCAGTGACCCCGGGAGGACCGCTGAGCAGTTCTTC. It encodes CATSDPGRTAEQFF.

The chain combines TRBV27 with TRBJ1-2; no firm D call. Germline V CDR1 and CDR2: MNHEY, SMNVEV (reference sequence). The CDR3 has 13 amino acids. Deletions cut 2 bases from V and 8 bases from J, with 12 bases between. The DNA of the CDR3 is TGTGCCAGCAGTTTAGGACTAGGGTTCGGCTACACCTTC. Its protein product is CASSLGLGFGYTF.

The chain has TRBV29-1 and TRBJ2-1; 7 nucleotides line up with TRBD2. CDR3 length: 15 residues. Germline assignment: CDR1 SQVTM and CDR2 ANQGSEA. The ends lost 5 bases at V and 9 bases at J; junction bases unmatched: 16. In nucleotides, the CDR3 is TGCAGCGTTTCCCCTTTGGGAGGGCCTAATCCTGAGCAGTTCTTC. Its translation: CSVSPLGGPNPEQFF.

This rearrangement joins TRBV30 to TRBJ1-2; 10 positions match TRBD1. CDR3 size: 13 residues. V trimming: 2 bases; J trimming: 8 bases; junction bases outside the gene matches: 5. Per the germline V gene, CDR1 is GTSNPN and CDR2 is SVGIG (reference sequence). This CDR3 is CAWSIRTGGGYTF. CDR3 in DNA: TGTGCCTGGAGTATCCGGACAGGGGGAGGCTACACCTTC.